The 5 T cell receptor beta chains below were found in one sample sequenced in a study of T cell repertoires in cytomegalovirus infection. TCRdb re-analysed the reads in MiXCR, keeping a single row per CDR3 protein. The sample consists of about 400,000 distinct CDR3 sequences, 15% to 20% of them appearing once. Sequenced material: PBMCs. The receptors shown here come from a human donor in good health (CMV status not recorded). Some clones in this sample may be carry-over from other donors' samples.

There are a few counts of this clonotype. The chain combines TRBV10-3 with TRBJ1-2; 7 nucleotides match TRBD1. V gave up 3 bases and J gave up 6 bases; unmatched junction bases: 7. The V gene's germline CDR1 is ENHRY and CDR2 SYGVKD. CDR3 length equals 14 residues. The CDR3 DNA reads as TGTGCCATCAGTGAAACCGGGACAGCGAATGGCTACACCTTC. Translation gives CAISETGTANGYTF.

The chain uses TRBV7-9 and TRBJ1-4, with 7 positions matching TRBD1. Trimming removed 5 bases from V and 6 bases from J; junction bases left unmatched: 6. CDR3 length: 14 residues. Germline CDR1 is SEHNR and CDR2 is FQNEAQ (reference sequence). The CDR3, as DNA: TGTGCCAGCAGCCCAGGGGGTGGCGATGAAAAACTGTTTTTT. This encodes CASSPGGGDEKLFF. Using reference TRBV7-9 and TRBJ1-4 for the parts outside the CDR3, the full variable domain is DTGVSQNPRHKITKRGQNVTFRCDPISEHNRLYWYRQTLGQGPEFLTYFQNEAQLEKSRLLSDRFSAERPKGSFSTLEIQRTEQGDSAMYLCASSPGGGDEKLFFGSGTQLSVL.

This clonotype has only one observation. V usage is TRBV7-9 and J usage is TRBJ1-2; no firm D call. The CDR3 sequence is 12 residues long. Trimming took 5 bases from V and 6 from J, leaving 10 bases between them. Germline assignment: CDR1 SEHNR and CDR2 FQNEAQ (reference sequence). The CDR3 loop reads CASSPEAHGYTF. The CDR3 nucleotides read TGTGCCAGCAGCCCCGAGGCACATGGCTACACCTTC.

This clonotype appeared many times. The V gene is TRBV7-2, the J gene TRBJ1-6; tentative D call: TRBD1 (5 bases). Germline V gene sequence: CDR1 SGHTA, CDR2 FQGNSA. The CDR3 consists of 17 residues. Deletions cut 4 bases from V and 6 bases from J, with 19 bases between. The CDR3: CASSSGAVPLFNSPLHF. The DNA for the CDR3 is TGTGCCAGCAGCTCTGGGGCAGTCCCACTATTTAATTCACCCCTCCACTTT.

This clonotype has a count of ten or more. The genes are TRBV7-2 and TRBJ2-3, with 7 bases lining up with TRBD2. Germline V gives CDR1 SGHTA, CDR2 FQGNSA. The CDR3 has 16 amino acids. Trimming at V came to 2 bases and at J to 5 bases, leaving 10 bases not matched to a gene. The CDR3 protein is CASSLSLLVAGDTQYF. DNA of the CDR3: TGTGCCAGCAGCTTATCTCTGCTAGTAGCGGGAGATACGCAGTATTTT.